These 10 T cell receptor beta chains were sequenced from one sample in a study of blood T cell repertoires in COVID-19. Sequenced by immunoSEQ multiplex PCR; TCRdb stores in-frame clones only, minus some. The repertoire includes under 200,000 clones, more than 85% of them detected once, and about 6.5% sits in the top ten. The sample comprised PBMCs or T cells enriched from blood (not recorded which). The origin of the receptors is a woman aged 45-65 years who had recovered from COVID-19.

This clone has a single count. The chain is built from TRBV5-4 and TRBJ2-5; perhaps TRBD1 as D (6 bases). Germline V lookup: CDR1 SGHNT, CDR2 YYREEE (reference sequence). CDR3 length equals 15 residues. The V gene lost 4 bases and the J gene lost 5 bases, with 18 bases spanning the gap. The CDR3 DNA sequence: TGTGCCAGCAGCCACAGCCTAGGGGGTCTGGAGACCCAGTACTTC. As protein: CASSHSLGGLETQYF.

This sequence joins TRBV15 and TRBJ2-7, with D possibly TRBD2 on 6 matching bases. The CDR3 is made up of 14 amino acids. Trimming removed 1 base from V and 4 bases from J, with 11 bases in between. Germline assignment: CDR1 LNHNV and CDR2 YYDKDF (reference sequence). CDR3 in amino acids: CATSRVTGGYEQYF. The CDR3 region has the DNA TGTGCCACCAGCAGAGTAACCGGAGGGTACGAGCAGTACTTC.

The chain links TRBV19 to TRBJ2-4, with D possibly TRBD2 on 5 matching bases. This CDR3 has 23 amino acids. The V gene's germline CDR1 is LNHDA and CDR2 SQIVND (reference sequence). V lost 4 bases and J lost 0, with 34 bases in between. In nucleotides, the CDR3 is TGTGCCAGTAGTACGAGGACGGTGCTTTGGGGAGCGGAGGCCTCAGAAGCCAAAAACATTCAGTACTTC. It codes for CASSTRTVLWGAEASEAKNIQYF.

This chain links TRBV4-3 with TRBJ1-1, with no clear D. V was trimmed by 0 bases and J by 4 bases, leaving 15 bases between them. The CDR3 loop spans 16 amino acids. Germline-derived CDR1 and CDR2 are LGHNA and YSLEER. DNA of the CDR3: TGCGCCAGCAGCCAAGATTGGGCAGTGATTGCCACTGAAGCTTTCTTT. Its protein is CASSQDWAVIATEAFF.

The chain links TRBV12-3 or TRBV12-4 to TRBJ1-1, with unresolved D. Deletions cut 6 bases from V and 0 bases from J, with 8 bases between. The CDR3 is 13 residues long. CDR3 sequence: CASRAAMNTEAFF. The CDR3 nucleotides read TGTGCCAGCAGGGCCGCCATGAACACTGAAGCTTTCTTT.

This chain links TRBV5-8 with TRBJ1-5; the D gene is possibly TRBD1 (5 bases). There are 16 residues in the CDR3. V dropped 5 bases and J dropped 4 bases, with 19 bases sitting between them. In germline, CDR1 is SGHTS, CDR2 YDEGEE. This CDR3 reads CASSPARGVRNQPQHF. As DNA, the CDR3 is TGTGCCAGCAGTCCAGCCCGGGGGGTTCGGAATCAGCCCCAGCATTTT.

This sequence joins TRBV5-1 and TRBJ2-5; 14 bases line up with TRBD2. CDR1 is SGHRS, CDR2 YFSETQ, per germline. The CDR3 runs 18 residues. The junction had 10 bases not matched to a gene; V was cut back by 4 bases and J by 2 bases. The CDR3 reads CASSLGTSGSWGQETQYF. The CDR3 coding sequence is TGCGCCAGCAGCCTAGGGACTAGCGGGAGTTGGGGACAAGAGACCCAGTACTTC. The full variable domain, completed using reference TRBV5-1 and TRBJ2-5, is KAGVTQTPRYLIKTRGQQVTLSCSPISGHRSVSWYQQTPGQGLQFLFEYFSETQRNKGNFPGRFSGRQFSNSRSEMNVSTLELGDSALYLCASSLGTSGSWGQETQYFGPGTRLLVL.

The V gene is TRBV28, the J gene TRBJ2-5; the match to TRBD1 covers 9 bases. Losses at the gene ends were 5 bases for V and 3 bases for J; bases not matched to a gene: 1. The CDR3 has 13 residues. From germline, CDR1 is MDHEN and CDR2 SYDVKM. The chain's CDR3 is CASSGTGKETQYF. CDR3 DNA: TGTGCCAGCAGTGGGACAGGGAAAGAGACCCAGTACTTC.

The chain employs TRBV10-3 and TRBJ2-2; tentatively, D is TRBD1 (5 bases). V was pared by 0 bases and J by 1 base, with 9 bases between. Germline V gene data show CDR1 as ENHRY and CDR2 as SYGVKD. The CDR3 is 16 residues long. The CDR3 region has the DNA TGTGCCATCAGTGAGTCTTTAACAGGGAACACCGGGGAGCTGTTTTTT. It specifies CAISESLTGNTGELFF.

This chain joins TRBV6-2 or TRBV6-3 and TRBJ1-4; tentatively, D is TRBD1 (6 bases). Germline V gene data show CDR1 as MNHEY and CDR2 as SVGEGT. This CDR3 spans 12 amino acids. V lost 6 bases and J lost 8, with 10 bases in between. The CDR3 DNA sequence: TGTGCCAGCAGCAGGGGTCGGGAAAAACTGTTTTTT. Its protein product is CASSRGREKLFF.